This TCR beta chain emerged from a study of tumor and adjacent non-tumor tissue in lung cancer (dated by TCRdb to about 2018). In the study overall: By cancer type, the cohort comprised 12 adenocarcinoma patients, a couple of squamous cell carcinoma patients and 1 small cell lung cancer patient. For each patient, one tumor sample and one normal lung sample were taken, giving 25 to 30 paired specimens that underwent TCRbeta CDR3 sequencing. A total of 95 million to 150 million productive TCRbeta reads were generated by sequencing, corresponding to an average of about 4 million reads per sample. Using bulk TCRbeta repertoires from roughly 14 lung cancer patients, the study set lung tumor tissue side by side with matched distant non-tumor lung tissue. The 15 enrolled patients, of whom some ten were men and 5 were women, were aged about 30 to 80 years and were diagnosed with TNM stage I to III disease.

The CDR3 extends over 15 residues, inclusive of both ends. The entry retains the CDR3 DNA only, 45 bases that are in frame from base 1. The V end loses 5 bases and the J end loses 5 bases, and a stretch of 13 bases separates them. General conclusions and limits of the study: Only roughly 16 patients were in the cohort, and the authors stated that larger samples and more detailed clinical data are needed. The methods do not name the sequencing platform or mention unique molecular identifiers. Tumor tissue showed significantly higher TCR diversity (inverse Simpson) than normal lung tissue, at 431.37 vs 166.20 (P = 0.0075, Mann-Whitney U test). Peripheral blood was not sequenced, so blood TCRbeta repertoires in these lung cancer patients were not examined. TCR diversity was significantly higher in younger patients, and higher tumor TCR diversity was associated with shorter overall and disease-free survival. The top 100 clones accounted for a significantly larger cumulative portion of the repertoire in normal lung than in tumor tissue.

Library creation used multiplex PCR. The sample was run on an Illumina HiSeq 2500. TCRbeta libraries were constructed through three rounds of nested PCR with primers (Table S4) according to protocols adapted from ARM-PCR. Before sequencing, PCR products of 200-500 bp were excised from the gel and purified with the QIAquick gel extraction kit. The paper's processing steps were these. Reads were cleaned with Trimmomatic, merged with FLASH into complete CDR3 sequences, and assigned to V(D)J germline segments with MiTCR. VDJtools was used to compute clonal diversity as the inverse Simpson's index. Productive reads were defined as in-frame sequences without a premature stop codon. TCRdb reran the public reads through fastp at Q25 and MiXCR, keeping productive beta chains. Under each unique CDR3 protein, matching rows form one entry showing the most common genes and DNA. Clone size and V and J calls follow TCRdb, not the original study. The table for this sample lists some 80,000 distinct CDR3 sequences; approximately 82% of them were counted only once. The top ten constitute approximately 40% of the sample.

This clonotype was observed a handful of times. Its antigen remains undetermined. This may be a read error, as it is one base from a much larger clone. Since the CDR3 does not end with the conserved phenylalanine or tryptophan, this likely comes from a read error. RNA was isolated from bulk, unsorted tissue, and RNA quality was assessed with a NanoDrop ND-1000 and an Agilent 2100. The normal lung samples consisted of distant non-tumor tissue collected more than 3 cm from the tumor edge. All donors had newly diagnosed lung cancer, had not received prior chemotherapy, and were admitted for thoracic surgery in China between August and November 2014. Anyone who had undergone radiotherapy or chemotherapy before, or who had another cancer at the same time, was left out of the study. Surgical tissue pieces of about 1-2.1 cm3 were preserved in RNAlater solution and were kept at -80 degrees C until use.

In this chain, TRBV12-3 or TRBV12-4 is recombined with TRBJ1-6, with a weak D call of TRBD1 (6 bases match). This TCR derives from a man aged 65-85 years with non-small cell lung cancer. The sample consisted of distant non-tumor lung tissue. The CDR3 reads as follows: CASSPRGANNSPLHY. The bases read TGTGCCAGCAGTCCTAGGGGGGCGAATAATTCACCCCTCCACTAT.